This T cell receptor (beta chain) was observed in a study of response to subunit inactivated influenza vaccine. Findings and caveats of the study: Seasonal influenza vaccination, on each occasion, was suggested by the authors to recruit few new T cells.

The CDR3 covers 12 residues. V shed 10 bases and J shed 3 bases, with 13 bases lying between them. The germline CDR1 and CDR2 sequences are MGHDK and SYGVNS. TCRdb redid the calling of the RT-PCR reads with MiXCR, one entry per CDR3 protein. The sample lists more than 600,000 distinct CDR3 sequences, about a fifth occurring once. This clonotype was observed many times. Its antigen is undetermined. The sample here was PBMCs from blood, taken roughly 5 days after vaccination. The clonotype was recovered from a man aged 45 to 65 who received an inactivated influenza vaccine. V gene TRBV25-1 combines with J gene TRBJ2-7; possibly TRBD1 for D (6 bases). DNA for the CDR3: TGTGCCACTACGGGACACTTCTACGAGCAGTACTTC. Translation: CATTGHFYEQYF.